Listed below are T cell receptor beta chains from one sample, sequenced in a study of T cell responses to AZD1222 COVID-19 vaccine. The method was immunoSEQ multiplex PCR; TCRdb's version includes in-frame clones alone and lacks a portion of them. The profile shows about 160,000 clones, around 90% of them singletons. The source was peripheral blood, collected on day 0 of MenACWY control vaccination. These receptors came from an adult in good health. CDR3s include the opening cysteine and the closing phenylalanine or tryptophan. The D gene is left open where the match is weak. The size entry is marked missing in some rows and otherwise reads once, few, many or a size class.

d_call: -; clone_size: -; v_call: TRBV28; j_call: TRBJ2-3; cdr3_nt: TGTGCCAGCAGTTTTCTCCTGAGAACAGATACGCAGTATTTT; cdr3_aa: CASSFLLRTDTQYF
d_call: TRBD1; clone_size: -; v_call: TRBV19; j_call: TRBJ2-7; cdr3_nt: TGTGCCACCCAAACAGGGGACGAGCAGTACTTC; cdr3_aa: CATQTGDEQYF
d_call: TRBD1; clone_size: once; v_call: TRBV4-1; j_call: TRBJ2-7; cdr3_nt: TGCGCCAGCAGCCGGGACAGCTCGTCCTACGAGCAGTACTTC; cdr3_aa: CASSRDSSSYEQYF
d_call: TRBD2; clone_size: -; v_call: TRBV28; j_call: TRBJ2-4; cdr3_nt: TGTGCCAGCGGGCTAGCGGGGGTAGCCAAAAACATTCAGTACTTC; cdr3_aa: CASGLAGVAKNIQYF
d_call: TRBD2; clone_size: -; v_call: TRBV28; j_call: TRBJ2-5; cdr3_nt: TGTGCCAGCAGTTTGAATATCGGGAGGGCCGGAAAGACCCAGTACTTC; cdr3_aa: CASSLNIGRAGKTQYF
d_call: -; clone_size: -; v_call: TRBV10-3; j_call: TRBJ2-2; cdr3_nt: TGTGCCATCCGAGCCCGGGCCGACACCGGGGAGCTGTTTTTT; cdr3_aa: CAIRARADTGELFF
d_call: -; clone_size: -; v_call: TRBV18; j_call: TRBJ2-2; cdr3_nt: TGTGCCAGCTCACCACTTGACAGCACCGGGGAGCTGTTTTTT; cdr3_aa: CASSPLDSTGELFF
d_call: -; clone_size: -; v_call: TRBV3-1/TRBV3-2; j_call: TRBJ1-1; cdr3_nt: TGTGCCAGCAGCCCGGGACACTTAAACACTGAAGCTTTCTTT; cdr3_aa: CASSPGHLNTEAFF
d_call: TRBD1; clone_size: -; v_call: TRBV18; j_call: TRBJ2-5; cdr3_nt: TGTGCCAGCTCATCGCAGAGGGCAGGGGGCGGTGAGACCCAGTACTTC; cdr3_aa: CASSSQRAGGGETQYF
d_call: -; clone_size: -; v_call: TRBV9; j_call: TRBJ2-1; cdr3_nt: TGTGCCAGCAGCGTAGGAATATCTAGGGGCAATGAGCAGTTCTTC; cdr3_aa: CASSVGISRGNEQFF
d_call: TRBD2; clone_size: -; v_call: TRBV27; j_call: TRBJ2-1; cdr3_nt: TGTGCCAGCAGTCCCTACATGGCGGGGAGGGCCCTTAATGAGCAGTTCTTC; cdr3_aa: CASSPYMAGRALNEQFF
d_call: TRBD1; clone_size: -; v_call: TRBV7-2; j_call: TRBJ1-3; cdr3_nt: TGTGCCAGCAGTCGCGGGACAGGGGGTTCTGGAAACACCATATATTTT; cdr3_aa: CASSRGTGGSGNTIYF
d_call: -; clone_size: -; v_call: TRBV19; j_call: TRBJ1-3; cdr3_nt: TGTGCCAGTAGTATTACCCCGGCGGCGTACTCTGGAAACACCATATATTTT; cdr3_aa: CASSITPAAYSGNTIYF
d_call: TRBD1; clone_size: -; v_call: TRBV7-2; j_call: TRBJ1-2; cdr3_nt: TGTGCCAGCAGCATTTCACCCGGGACAGGGGACTATGGCTACACCTTC; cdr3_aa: CASSISPGTGDYGYTF
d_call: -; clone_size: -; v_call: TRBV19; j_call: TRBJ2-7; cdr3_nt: TGTGCCAGTAGTATAGAGGACAGCTTGCAGTACTTC; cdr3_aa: CASSIEDSLQYF
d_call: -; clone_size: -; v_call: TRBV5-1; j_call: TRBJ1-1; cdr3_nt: TGCGCCAGCAGCTCGGGTCCGGAGGGCTCTAGGTCTTTCTTT; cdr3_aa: CASSSGPEGSRSFF
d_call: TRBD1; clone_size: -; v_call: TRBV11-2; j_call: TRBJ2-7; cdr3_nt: TGTGCCAGCAGCTTGACAGGGCCTTACTACGAGCAGTACTTC; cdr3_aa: CASSLTGPYYEQYF
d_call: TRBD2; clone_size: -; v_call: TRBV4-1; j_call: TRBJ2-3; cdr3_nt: TGCGCCAGCAGCCAAGGACTAGCTCCTAAAGAGGGTACGCAGTATTTT; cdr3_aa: CASSQGLAPKEGTQYF
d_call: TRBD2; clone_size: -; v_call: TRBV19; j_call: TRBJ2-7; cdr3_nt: TGTGCCAGTAGTAGCATAGCGGGAGGGAACTACGAGCAGTACTTC; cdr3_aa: CASSSIAGGNYEQYF
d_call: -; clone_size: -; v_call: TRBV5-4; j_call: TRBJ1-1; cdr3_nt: TGTGCCAGCAGCGCTCTAAGGGGGAACACTGAAGCTTTCTTT; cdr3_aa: CASSALRGNTEAFF
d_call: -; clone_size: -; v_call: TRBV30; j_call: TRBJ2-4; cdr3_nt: TGTGCCTGGAGTGTTGGCCACGGTCAAAACATTCAGTACTTC; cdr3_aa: CAWSVGHGQNIQYF
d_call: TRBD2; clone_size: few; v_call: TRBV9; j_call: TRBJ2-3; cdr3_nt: TGTGCCAGCAGCCCGGGACTAGCGACAGATACGCAGTATTTT; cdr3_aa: CASSPGLATDTQYF
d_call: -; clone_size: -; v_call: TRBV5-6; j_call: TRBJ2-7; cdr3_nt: TGTGCCAGCAGCTCCAGAAGCCGTAAAGTGTACGAGCAGTACTTC; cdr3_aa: CASSSRSRKVYEQYF
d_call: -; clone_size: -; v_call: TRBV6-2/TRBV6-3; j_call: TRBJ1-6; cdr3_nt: TGTGCCAGCAGTTACTCGAAAATCCCGGGACGGAATTCACCCCTCCACTTT; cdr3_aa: CASSYSKIPGRNSPLHF
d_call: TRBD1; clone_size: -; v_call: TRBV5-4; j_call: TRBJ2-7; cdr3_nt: TGTGCCAGCAGCTTGGTAGGGACAGGGGTGCATTACGAGCAGTACTTC; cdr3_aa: CASSLVGTGVHYEQYF
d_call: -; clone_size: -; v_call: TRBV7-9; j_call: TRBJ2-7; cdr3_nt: TGTGCCAGCAGCTTCTATGGCGACGAGCAGTACTTC; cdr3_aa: CASSFYGDEQYF
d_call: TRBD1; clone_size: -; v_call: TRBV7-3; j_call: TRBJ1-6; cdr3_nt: TGTGCCAGCAGCTCCGGACAGGGGGCATATTCACCCCTCCACTTT; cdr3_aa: CASSSGQGAYSPLHF
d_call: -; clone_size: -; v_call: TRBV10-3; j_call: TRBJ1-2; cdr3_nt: TGTGCCATCAGTGAGTCCAATAGAATGGACAGAAACTATGGCTACACCTTC; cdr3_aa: CAISESNRMDRNYGYTF
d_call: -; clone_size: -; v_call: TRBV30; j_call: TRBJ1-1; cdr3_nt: TGTGCCTGGGCGGAGGGAGGGAACACTGAAGCTTTCTTT; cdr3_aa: CAWAEGGNTEAFF
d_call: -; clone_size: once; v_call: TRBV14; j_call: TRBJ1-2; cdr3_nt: TGTGCCAGCAGCCGCCTCCGGGGTTATGGCTACACCTTC; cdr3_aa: CASSRLRGYGYTF
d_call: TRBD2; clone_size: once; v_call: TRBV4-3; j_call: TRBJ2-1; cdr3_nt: TGCGCCAGCAGCCAAGGGACTAGCGGTTGGGTTGAGCAGTTCTTC; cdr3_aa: CASSQGTSGWVEQFF
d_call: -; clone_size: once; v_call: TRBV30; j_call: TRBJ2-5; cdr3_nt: TGTGCCTGGAGTGTGGAGACCCAGTACTTC; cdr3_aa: CAWSVETQYF
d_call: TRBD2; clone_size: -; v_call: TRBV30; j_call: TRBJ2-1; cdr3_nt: TGTGCCTGGAGTGTCCCGGGTAGCCCTAGCGGGTTCAATGAGCAGTTCTTC; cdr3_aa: CAWSVPGSPSGFNEQFF
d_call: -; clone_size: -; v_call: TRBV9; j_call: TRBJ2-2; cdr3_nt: TGTGCCAGCAGCGTGGGAAGCGGAACGAACACCGGGGAGCTGTTTTTT; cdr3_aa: CASSVGSGTNTGELFF
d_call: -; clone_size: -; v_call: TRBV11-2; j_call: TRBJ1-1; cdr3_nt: TGTGCCAGCAGCTTAGTCGAGGGTCGTCACACTGAAGCTTTCTTT; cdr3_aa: CASSLVEGRHTEAFF
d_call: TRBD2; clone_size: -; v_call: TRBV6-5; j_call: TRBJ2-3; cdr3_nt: TGTGCCAGCACCGATCGGGGGGTCACAGATACGCAGTATTTT; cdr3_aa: CASTDRGVTDTQYF
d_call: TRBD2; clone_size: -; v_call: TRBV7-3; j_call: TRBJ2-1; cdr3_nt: TGTGCCAGCAGCTCTGAACTAGCGGGGTTCAATGAGCAGTTCTTC; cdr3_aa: CASSSELAGFNEQFF
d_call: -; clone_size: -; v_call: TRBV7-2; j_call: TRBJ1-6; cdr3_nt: TGTGCCAGCAGCTTCGGGTCTGGGGCAGTGGCCCTCCACTTT; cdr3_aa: CASSFGSGAVALHF
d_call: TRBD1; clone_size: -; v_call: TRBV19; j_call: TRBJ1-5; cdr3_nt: TGTGCCAGTAGTACAGGACAGGGGCAGGCTCGGCCCCAGCATTTT; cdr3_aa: CASSTGQGQARPQHF
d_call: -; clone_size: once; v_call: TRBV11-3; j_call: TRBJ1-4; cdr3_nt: TGTGCCAGCAGTTTTCAGGCGTTTGCAACTAATGAAAAACTGTTTTTT; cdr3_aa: CASSFQAFATNEKLFF
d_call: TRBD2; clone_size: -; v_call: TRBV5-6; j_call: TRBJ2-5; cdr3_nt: TGTGCCAGCAGTTATAGCGGGAGGAGGGGAGAGACCCAGTACTTC; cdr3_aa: CASSYSGRRGETQYF
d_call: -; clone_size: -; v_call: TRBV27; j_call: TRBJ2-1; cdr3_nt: TGTGCCACCACCCGGACCCCGAGCTCCTACAATGAGCAGTTCTTC; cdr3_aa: CATTRTPSSYNEQFF
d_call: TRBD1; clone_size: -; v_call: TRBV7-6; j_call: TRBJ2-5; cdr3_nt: TGTGCCAGCAGCTCCACAGGGGGGAAGACCCAGTACTTC; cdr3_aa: CASSSTGGKTQYF
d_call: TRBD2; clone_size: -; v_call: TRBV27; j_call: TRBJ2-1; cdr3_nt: TGTGCCAGCGTAGGTAGAGGCGGGAGGCTAGGTAGAAATGAGCAGTTCTTC; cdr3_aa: CASVGRGGRLGRNEQFF
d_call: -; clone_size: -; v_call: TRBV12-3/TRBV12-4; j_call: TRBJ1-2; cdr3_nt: TGTGCCAGCAGTTTGAAGGGGCTGGGCGGCTACACCTTC; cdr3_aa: CASSLKGLGGYTF
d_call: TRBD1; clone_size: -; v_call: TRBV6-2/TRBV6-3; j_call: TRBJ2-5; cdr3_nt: TGTGCCAGCAGTAGGGACAGGACTGAGACCCAGTACTTC; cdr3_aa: CASSRDRTETQYF
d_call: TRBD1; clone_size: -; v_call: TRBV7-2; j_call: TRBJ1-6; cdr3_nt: TGTGCCAGCAGCTCACGGACAGGGGAAGGTTCACCCCTCCACTTT; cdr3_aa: CASSSRTGEGSPLHF
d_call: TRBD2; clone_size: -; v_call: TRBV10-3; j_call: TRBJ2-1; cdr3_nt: TGTGCCATCCTAGCGGGTAATGAGCAGTTCTTC; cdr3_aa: CAILAGNEQFF
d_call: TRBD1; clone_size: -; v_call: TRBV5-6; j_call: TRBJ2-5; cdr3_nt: TGTGCCAGCAGCTCAACCGGACAGGGGGAAGAGACCCAGTACTTC; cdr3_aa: CASSSTGQGEETQYF
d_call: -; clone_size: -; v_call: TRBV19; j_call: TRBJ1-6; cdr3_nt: TGTGCCAGTAGTATCCCAACAGGTTCACCCCTCCACTTT; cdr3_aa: CASSIPTGSPLHF
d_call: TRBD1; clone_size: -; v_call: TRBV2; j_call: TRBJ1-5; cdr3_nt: TGTGCCAGCAGTCTTACAGGGGGCAGACGGTATCAGCCCCAGCATTTT; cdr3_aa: CASSLTGGRRYQPQHF